This TCR beta chain originates from a study of molecular identifiers for immune sequencing clone quantification. CDR1 SEHNR and CDR2 FQNEAQ come from the germline V gene (reference sequence). V dropped 4 bases and J dropped 0 bases, with 9 bases sitting between them. CDR3 size: 15 residues. It was with previously described methods and listed TCR primers that bulk TCR libraries were made. TCRdb re-called the PCR reads through MiXCR, storing one row per CDR3 protein. The repertoire holds roughly 320,000 distinct CDR3 sequences, with roughly 23% as singletons. This clonotype was counted at least ten times.

This clonotype originated in a human donor in good health. Some libraries in this study had Jurkat cell RNA spiked in. The V gene is TRBV7-9, the J gene TRBJ1-4, with D hard to call. Material for sequencing was naive CD8+ T cells from blood, with Jurkat cell RNA spiked in. Specified subset: FACS-sorted CD8+CD4-CCR7+CD45RA+ naive T cells. In nucleotides, the CDR3 is TGTGCCAGCAGCTCCGAGGAAGCAACTAATGAAAAACTGTTTTTT. Translation: CASSSEEATNEKLFF.